This note documents a single T cell receptor beta chain sequence. The target antigen is unknown. Researchers ran the PCR with 60 Vbeta and 13 Jbeta primers. Clones were sequenced by immunoSEQ multiplex PCR, and TCRdb holds only the in-frame ones, with some missing. Found here are about 200,000 clones, roughly 80% of them singletons; the top ten hold less than 2%. This sample was included in a study of cytomegalovirus exposure and HLA in healthy donors. Findings of the study overall: The authors listed approximately 150 TCR beta chains as cytomegalovirus-associated. Because they were indistinguishable, some V segments, including TRBV6-2 and TRBV6-3, were excluded.

Trimming left V 8 bases short and J 6 bases short, with 11 bases between. Per germline, CDR1 ENHRY and CDR2 SYGVKD. The CDR3 is 11 amino acids. J is TRBJ2-7 and V is TRBV10-3, with D perhaps TRBD2 (5 bases). The receptor was isolated from a middle-aged man in good health and CMV-seronegative. The sample was PBMCs. This chain's CDR3 is CAIGVGVEQYF. CDR3 in DNA: TGTGCCATCGGGGTCGGGGTCGAGCAGTACTTC.